The clone carrying this TCR beta chain appeared many times. Its antigen remains unidentified. Clinical symptoms and serum thyroxine were used for diagnosis; TRAb, thyroid ultrasound and orbital computed tomography were also relied on. The data originate from a study of Graves' ophthalmopathy and Graves' hyperthyroidism. CDR3 regions of TCR beta were amplified from RNA transcripts. HTBI-primed first-round RT-PCR preceded second-round multiplex PCR. TCRdb reprocessed the multiplex PCR reads with MiXCR, giving one entry per CDR3 protein. Here the sample spans roughly 400,000 distinct CDR3 sequences, 15% to 20% being singletons. This CDR3 region has 13 residues. From germline, CDR1 is MNHEY and CDR2 SVGAGI. Trimming took off 3 bases at V and 5 bases at J, with 10 bases between the two ends. Study-level findings and limits: The blood repertoire also included most expanded thyroid clonotypes above 0.001 frequency. Both a roughly 65% sensitivity and an approximately 72% specificity characterized the model's predictions of ophthalmopathy progression.

The clonotype originates from a woman between 18 and 30 years old with Graves' ophthalmopathy. The sequencing sample was made of peripheral blood. The chain links TRBV6-5 to TRBJ1-1; no clear D gene. CDR3 sequence reads: CASSYEGGTEAFF. The DNA for the CDR3 is TGTGCCAGCAGTTATGAGGGTGGGACTGAAGCTTTCTTT.